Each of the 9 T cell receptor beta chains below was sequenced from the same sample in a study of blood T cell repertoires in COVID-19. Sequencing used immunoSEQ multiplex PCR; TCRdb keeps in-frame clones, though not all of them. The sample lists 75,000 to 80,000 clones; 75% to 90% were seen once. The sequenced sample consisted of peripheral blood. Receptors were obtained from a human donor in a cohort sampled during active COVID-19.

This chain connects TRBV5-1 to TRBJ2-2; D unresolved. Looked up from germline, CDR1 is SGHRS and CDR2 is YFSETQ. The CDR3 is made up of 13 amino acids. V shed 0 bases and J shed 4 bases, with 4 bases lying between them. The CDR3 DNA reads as TGCGCCAGCAGCTTGGCTCTCACCGGGGAGCTGTTTTTT. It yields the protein CASSLALTGELFF.

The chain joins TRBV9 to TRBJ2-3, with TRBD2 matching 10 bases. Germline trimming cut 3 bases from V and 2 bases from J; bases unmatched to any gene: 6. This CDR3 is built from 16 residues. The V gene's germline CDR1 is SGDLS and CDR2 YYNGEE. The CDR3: CASSGIAGGFTDTQYF. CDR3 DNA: TGTGCCAGCAGCGGAATAGCGGGGGGATTCACAGATACGCAGTATTTT.

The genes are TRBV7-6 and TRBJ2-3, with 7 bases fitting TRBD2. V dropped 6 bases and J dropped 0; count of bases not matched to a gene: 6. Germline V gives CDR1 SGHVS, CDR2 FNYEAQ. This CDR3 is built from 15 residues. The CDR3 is CASRGDYQSTDTQYF. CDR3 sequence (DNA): TGTGCCAGCAGAGGGGACTACCAAAGCACAGATACGCAGTATTTT.

The chain's CDR3 is CASRPTALRGGHF. CDR3 in DNA: TGTGCCAGCCGTCCGACAGCTCTACGGGGAGGTCACTTT. The chain is built from TRBV28 and TRBJ1-6, with D possibly matching TRBD1 (5 bases). Between the trimmed V and J ends, which lost 8 bases and 19 bases, there was a span of 24 bases. The CDR3 loop spans 13 amino acids. Germline loops: CDR1 MDHEN, CDR2 SYDVKM.

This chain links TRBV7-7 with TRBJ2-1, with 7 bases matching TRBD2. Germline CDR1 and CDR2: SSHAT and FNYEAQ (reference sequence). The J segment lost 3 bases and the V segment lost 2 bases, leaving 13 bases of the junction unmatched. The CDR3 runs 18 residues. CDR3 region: CASSLLDSAGAGYNEQFF. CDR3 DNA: TGTGCCAGCAGCTTATTGGATTCGGCGGGAGCGGGCTACAATGAGCAGTTCTTC.

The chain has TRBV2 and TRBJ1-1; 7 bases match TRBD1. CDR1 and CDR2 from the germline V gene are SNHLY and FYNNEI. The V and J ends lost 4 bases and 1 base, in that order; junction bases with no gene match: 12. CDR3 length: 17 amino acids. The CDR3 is CASSVRAGGNWNTEAFF. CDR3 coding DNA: TGTGCCAGCAGTGTAAGGGCAGGGGGGAATTGGAACACTGAAGCTTTCTTT.

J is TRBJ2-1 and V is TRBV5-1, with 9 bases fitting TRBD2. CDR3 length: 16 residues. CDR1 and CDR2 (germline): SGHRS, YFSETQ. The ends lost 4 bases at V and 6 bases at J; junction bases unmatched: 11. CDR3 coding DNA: TGCGCCAGCAGCGAAAGTCCGGGACTAGCTCGCAATGAGCAGTTCTTC. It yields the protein CASSESPGLARNEQFF.

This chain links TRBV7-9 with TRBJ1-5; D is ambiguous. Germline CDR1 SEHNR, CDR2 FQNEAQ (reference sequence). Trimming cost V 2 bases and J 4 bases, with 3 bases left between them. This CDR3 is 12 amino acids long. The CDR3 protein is CASSLSNQPQHF. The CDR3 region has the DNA TGTGCCAGCAGCTTATCTAATCAGCCCCAGCATTTT.

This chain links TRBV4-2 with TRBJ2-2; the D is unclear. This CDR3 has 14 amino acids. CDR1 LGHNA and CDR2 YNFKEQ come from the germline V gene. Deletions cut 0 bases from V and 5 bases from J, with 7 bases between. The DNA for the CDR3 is TGTGCCAGCAGCCAAGACTGGCAGACCGGGGAGCTGTTTTTT. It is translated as CASSQDWQTGELFF.